This entry lists 18 T cell receptor beta chains sequenced from one sample in a study of blood T cells in healthy people across ages. Sample-barcoded 5' priming and a J-beta primer mix drove a second PCR of 7 to 11 cycles. TCRdb passed the 5' RACE reads through MiXCR, listing each CDR3 protein once. This table has around 500,000 distinct CDR3 sequences, 40% to 50% appearing once. Sequencing was performed on blood. The origin of the receptors is a man older than 75 in good health.

The chain links TRBV11-2 to TRBJ2-7; a possible D gene is TRBD2 (6 bases). Germline CDR1 is SGHAT and CDR2 is FQNNGV. The CDR3 sequence is 15 residues long. The V end lost 5 bases, the J end lost 5 bases, and 19 bases lay between the germline ends. In DNA form, the CDR3 reads TGTGCCAGCAGCCCCTTCCGGGGGATAGGCCACGAGCAGTACTTC. Translation: CASSPFRGIGHEQYF.

The chain has TRBV7-2 and TRBJ2-3, with a weak D call TRBD1 (6 bases). Between the trimmed V and J ends, which lost 4 bases and 5 bases, there was a span of 19 bases. CDR1 is SGHTA, CDR2 FQGNSA, per germline. The CDR3 runs 16 residues. The CDR3: CASSSQGTSKEDTQYF. CDR3 DNA: TGTGCCAGCAGCTCCCAGGGGACCAGCAAAGAAGATACGCAGTATTTT.

Regarding this clonotype: A read error may produce the germline difference seen at one junction end. This sequence joins TRBV20-1 and TRBJ2-3, with D possibly being TRBD2 (6 bases). The CDR3 sequence is 14 residues long. The germline V gene encodes CDR1 DFQATT and CDR2 SNEGSKA (reference sequence). The chain's CDR3 is CSARVAGSTDTKYF. CDR3 DNA sequence: TGCAGTGCTCGCGTCGCGGGGAGCACAGATACGAAGTATTTT.

The chain employs TRBV18 and TRBJ2-3; no clear D. Germline-derived CDR1 and CDR2 are KGHSH and LQKENI. The CDR3 runs 14 residues. The V end lost 1 base, the J end lost 4 bases, and 9 bases lay between the germline ends. In nucleotides, the CDR3 is TGTGCCAGCTCACCACAGGGATCGGCAGATACGCAGTATTTT. Translated: CASSPQGSADTQYF.

The CDR3 bases are TGCAGTGCTATCAAAGGGGGGGAACAGCCCCAGCATTTT. Encoded protein: CSAIKGGEQPQHF. The chain is built from TRBV20-1 and TRBJ1-5; D may be TRBD1 (6 bases). Germline CDR1 is DFQATT and CDR2 is SNEGSKA (reference sequence). The CDR3 sequence is 13 residues long. Deletions cut 4 bases from V and 7 bases from J, with 14 bases between.

The rearrangement links TRBV29-1 to TRBJ2-5; 7 nucleotides agree with TRBD1. This CDR3 is 11 amino acids long. V gave up 7 bases and J gave up 4 bases; unmatched junction bases: 3. Per germline, CDR1 SQVTM and CDR2 ANQGSEA. CDR3 protein: CSGGQRETQYF. The CDR3, as DNA: TGCAGCGGGGGACAGAGAGAGACCCAGTACTTC. The whole variable domain, filled in from reference TRBV29-1 and TRBJ2-5, reads SAVISQKPSRDICQRGTSLTIQCQVDSQVTMMFWYRQQPGQSLTLIATANQGSEATYESGFVIDKFPISRPNLTFSTLTVSNMSPEDSSIYLCSGGQRETQYFGPGTRLLVL.

CDR3 DNA sequence: TGTGCCAGCTCACCTGTCGTAGATTCACCCCTCCACTTT. Protein product: CASSPVVDSPLHF. The gene calls are TRBV18 and TRBJ1-6, with no clear D. Germline V lookup: CDR1 KGHSH, CDR2 LQKENI. This CDR3 contains 13 residues. V lost 3 bases and J lost 8, with 8 bases in between.

In this sample, this clonotype turned up a few times. V is TRBV10-2 and J is TRBJ2-1; D ambiguous. The CDR3 consists of 12 residues. The V and J ends lost 0 bases and 12 bases respectively, with 9 bases between them. Germline V gene sequence: CDR1 WSHSY, CDR2 SAAADI. In DNA, the CDR3 is TGCGCCAGCAGTGAGTCAGAGGAAGTGCAGTTCTTC. Its protein product is CASSESEEVQFF.

This sequence joins TRBV6-5 and TRBJ1-2; D possibly corresponds to TRBD1 (6 bases). Germline CDR1 reads MNHEY; CDR2 reads SVGAGI. The CDR3 covers 14 residues. V lost 4 bases and J 6 bases, leaving 15 bases between the germline ends. The chain's CDR3 is CASSFRGRRDGYTF. In DNA form, the CDR3 reads TGTGCCAGCAGTTTCAGGGGACGAAGGGATGGCTACACCTTC.

Comment on this clonotype: A much larger clone lies a single base off, so this may be a read error. The chain links TRBV2 to TRBJ2-5; the D gene is possibly TRBD1 (6 bases). The J call could be wrong; TRBJ2-1 is a better fit for the DNA end. Germline CDR1 and CDR2: SNHLY and FYNNEI. The length of the CDR3 is 16 residues. Here the CDR3 DNA reads TGTGCCAGCAGTGAAGCACTGAGTGAGGGACAAGAGACCCAGTTCTTC. Amino acids: CASSEALSEGQETQFF.

This chain connects TRBV29-1 to TRBJ1-1, with 7 bases aligning to TRBD1. V shed 6 bases, J shed 5 bases, and the junction held 9 bases outside the gene matches. CDR1 and CDR2 from the germline V gene are SQVTM and ANQGSEA. This CDR3 is 13 amino acids long. Here the CDR3 DNA reads TGCAGCGTCGCCTCAGACAGGGTGACTGAAGCTTTCTTT. It yields the protein CSVASDRVTEAFF.

The chain couples TRBV20-1 to TRBJ2-7; tentatively, D is TRBD2 (6 bases). The CDR3 runs to 15 residues. Per the germline V gene, CDR1 is DFQATT and CDR2 is SNEGSKA (reference sequence). V was clipped by 1 base and J by 6 bases, with 19 bases between them. CDR3 sequence (DNA): TGCAGTGCTAGAGCGGTCCGGGACTCGGTGGTCGAGCAGTACTTC. This sequence encodes CSARAVRDSVVEQYF.

The V call is TRBV30, the J call TRBJ1-1, with D unclear. V shed 3 bases and J shed 0 bases, with 8 bases lying between them. The CDR3 sequence is 13 residues long. The germline gives CDR1 GTSNPN, CDR2 SVGIG (reference sequence). Written as DNA, the CDR3 is TGTGCCTGGAGCGATCTTGTGAACACTGAAGCTTTCTTT. This gives the protein CAWSDLVNTEAFF.

Here the CDR3 reads CASSPYTGVGPGELFF. CDR3 DNA: TGCGCCAGCAGCCCCTACACGGGGGTTGGCCCCGGGGAGCTGTTTTTT. The chain uses TRBV5-1 and TRBJ2-2; TRBD2 might be the D (6 bases). Germline values: CDR1 SGHRS, CDR2 YFSETQ. The CDR3 spans 16 residues. V was cut by 4 bases and J by 6 bases, with 19 bases left in between.

The gene calls are TRBV12-3 or TRBV12-4 and TRBJ1-4; D perhaps matches TRBD1 (5 bases). V was shortened by 2 bases and J by 7 bases, with 14 bases between the two germline ends. CDR3 length: 15 residues. CDR3 in DNA: TGTGCCAGCAGTTTAATTTGGGGGGGTGGTGAAAAACTGTTTTTT. Its translation: CASSLIWGGGEKLFF.

V usage is TRBV7-9 and J usage is TRBJ2-2, with D maybe TRBD1 (5 bases). V was cut by 4 bases and J by 1 base, with 16 bases left in between. The CDR3 runs to 17 residues. The germline CDR1 and CDR2 sequences are SEHNR and FQNEAQ (reference sequence). The CDR3 is CASSSDSLTGNTGELFF. In DNA, the CDR3 is TGTGCCAGCAGCTCCGACTCTCTTACAGGGAACACCGGGGAGCTGTTTTTT.

Only a few counts were recorded for this clonotype. Here the CDR3 DNA reads TGTGCCAGCAGCGTAGGAACACGAACATACAATGAGCAGTTCTTC. Protein: CASSVGTRTYNEQFF. The rearrangement links TRBV9 to TRBJ2-1, with D uncertain. The CDR3 is 15 amino acids. Germline assignment: CDR1 SGDLS and CDR2 YYNGEE. V was clipped by 0 bases and J by 4 bases, with 11 bases between them.

This chain joins TRBV5-1 and TRBJ2-1; D is unresolved. This CDR3 spans 11 amino acids. The germline V gene encodes CDR1 SGHRS and CDR2 YFSETQ. V gave up 0 bases and J gave up 8 bases, with 3 bases separating them. The CDR3 region is CASSLAYEQFF. CDR3 DNA sequence: TGCGCCAGCAGCTTGGCTTATGAGCAGTTCTTC.